This T cell receptor (beta chain) is drawn from a study of a mutant IDH1 vaccine in newly diagnosed glioma (dated by TCRdb to the early 2020s). With regard to the full study: Eight vaccinations were administered to patients in weeks 1, 3, 5, 7, 11, 15, 19 and 23, corresponding to visits V03 through V10. Of the 25 to 40 patients who were treated, around 60% were male and about 40% were female, and the mean age was approximately 40 years. Vaccination was initiated 4-6 weeks after radiotherapy alone, or concurrently with temozolomide cycles in the chemotherapy-containing groups. Longitudinal TCRB deep sequencing was done for 20 to 25 treated patients, wherever samples were available for exploratory analyses. Six visits were used for peripheral blood collection: V03 (baseline), V05, V07, V10, V12 and V13. Prior to enrollment, standard therapy consisting of radiotherapy alone, temozolomide alone, or radiochemotherapy with temozolomide had been administered to patients, with the combination being received by most patients. Summary of the overall study and its limitations: Changes in the top peripheral T cell clonotypes picked up by TCRB sequencing did not appear to be linked to pseudoprogression. Selection of PBMC samples for TCRB deep sequencing was based on availability. It was noted by the authors that analyses of patient blood samples could not be reproduced owing to sample limitations. Across multiple MHC alleles, vaccine-induced immune responses were seen in about 93% of patients.

Remarks on this clone: The clone's antigen remains unknown. The junction does not match germline at one end; this may be a read error.

The label giving this sample's time point can be read as: week 23, last vaccination. Every vaccine dose consisted of 300 ug of a 20-mer mutant IDH1 peptide in Montanide, administered subcutaneously together with topical imiquimod. The donors had newly diagnosed IDH1-mutant astrocytomas of WHO grade 3 or 4 that showed loss of nuclear ATRX. The samples were drawn from NOA16, a multicentre, single-arm, open-label phase I trial in Germany that tested a mutant IDH1 peptide vaccine in humans for the first time. Genomic DNA for TCRB sequencing was isolated from EDTA blood with the DNeasy Blood and Tissue Kit. The library was produced with the immunoSEQ multiplex PCR assay. The hsTCRB Kit was used according to the manufacturer's protocol to amplify rearranged TCR beta chain sequences. TCRB libraries were sequenced on an Illumina MiSeq. Turning to the authors' computational methods: Demultiplexing, trimming and gene mapping were performed with the kit vendor's proprietary platform. Entries here come from immuneACCESS through TCRdb and include only in-frame sequences with V and J called. Some clones fail to appear in such tables; in the studies checked, an unresolved V gene covers under half of the shortfall, and the cause of the remainder is unknown. The V and J calls and clone size come from that table; D and trimming were worked out from the DNA. The sample table shows some 40,000 clones, and more than 80% are seen once. 5.1% of the sample comes from the top ten.

The germline V gene (reference sequence) provides CDR1 SEHNR and CDR2 FQNEAQ. The CDR3 contains 11 residues, cysteine and phenylalanine counted. The CDR3 DNA has 33 bases and is translated from base 1. This sequence originates from a man aged 40-50 years with glioma. The sequencing here drew on PBMCs, taken from a glioma patient whose treatment included an IDH1 peptide vaccine. The receptor chain draws on TRBV7-9 and TRBJ2-5, with the D gene too uncertain to name. CDR3 sequence: CASSVQEAQYF. Read as DNA, the sequence is TGTGCCAGCAGCGTTCAAGAGGCCCAGTACTTC.